This record covers a single TCR beta chain. This clonotype was observed many times. Its antigen is currently not known. Base qualities were left out, and no much larger clone turns up one base away. cDNA synthesis used template-switch 5'RACE with a primer carrying a 10-nucleotide random unique molecular identifier tagging each TCR transcript. Every sequencing run yielded over 190 million TCR-beta sequences covering 15-18 subjects. The RNeasy kit was used for extraction of total RNA. The KAPA Real-time Library Amplification kit was used to amplify TCR-beta VDJ regions with primers targeting the TCR constant region and the 5'RACE anchor. Sample indexes and Illumina adaptors were added in a first PCR, and a second PCR then increased library yield. After Ampure bead purification, the roughly 650 bp TCR product was size-selected on a 2% E-gel SizeSelection system. Before pooling, library quality was assessed on a Bioanalyzer, concentration was determined with Qubit, and library quantification was performed with the Kapa Library Quantification kit. An Illumina HiSeq 2500 was used to sequence the libraries paired-end at 2 x 150 bp. To increase sequence diversity, roughly 24-32% phiX was spiked into each library pool. For the original study's pipeline: The UMI-based MiGEC pipeline processed quality-filtered reads and removed over 75% of raw TCR sequences during error correction. IMGT germline references were used for aligning VDJ genes, and each clonotype was defined as a unique CDR3 amino acid sequence together with its V-J genes. Clonal expansion, Shannon diversity and CDR3 relatedness (CalcPairwiseDistances, ClusterSamples) were evaluated with VDJtools, and phylogenetic trees were built with CLCbio workbench. Expanded clones were defined as having at least 8 unique UMIs, based on coefficient-of-variation modelling across technical triplicates. TCRdb's own reprocessing of the public reads used fastp at Q25 and MiXCR and kept productive beta chains. Each entry is one CDR3 protein sequence, shown with its most common DNA and genes. The V and J calls come from TCRdb's annotation, not from the publication. The sample records about 77,000 distinct CDR3 sequences, roughly 9.9% of which are singletons. The ten largest make up about 1.7% of the sample.

The source of the sample is a study of neurological immune-mediated disorders (dated by TCRdb to between 2018 and 2021). Looking at the study overall: The study compared peripheral blood TCR-beta repertoires of HTLV-I-associated myelopathy (HAM/TSP) patients, multiple sclerosis patients and healthy controls using UMI-based sequencing. The cohort comprised approximately 67 subjects: approximately 15 HAM/TSP patients, 34 multiple sclerosis patients and approximately 20 healthy controls. Longitudinal samples, technical triplicates and paired sorted CD4+ and CD8+ T-cell subsets, alongside PBMC samples, were included among the approximately 98 TCR-beta libraries.

From a lookup of the germline V gene (reference sequence), CDR1 and CDR2 are DFQATT and SNEGSKA. The CDR3 measures 16 amino acids from cysteine to phenylalanine. CDR3 DNA is the only sequence kept; it has 48 bases, read in frame from the first base. V is clipped by 0 bases and J by 0 bases, and the sequence between their germline boundaries is 14 bases long. Study-level results and caveats: TCR clonal expansion was highest in HAM/TSP patients and lowest in MS patients, with MS patients falling below even healthy controls. Expanded clones from different subjects shared no identical CDR3 amino acid sequences, which suggests that TCR-beta repertoires were private in all groups.

Healthy controls were blood bank volunteers in Maryland, USA. Unsorted PBMC libraries were generated from 2 million PBMCs stored in RNAlater at -80 °C until RNA extraction. PBMCs were separated from peripheral blood using Ficoll-Hypaque density gradient centrifugation and then cryopreserved in liquid nitrogen. The rearranged chain carries TRBV20-1 and TRBJ2-5; TRBD2 might be the D gene, on 5 matching bases. This TCR was sampled from a man aged 45-65 years in good health. The sample was PBMCs. The encoded CDR3 is CSAREGDRWYQETQYF. The base sequence is TGCAGTGCTAGAGAGGGAGATCGTTGGTACCAAGAGACCCAGTACTTC.